The 14 T cell receptor beta chains below all came from one sample that was sequenced in a study of response to subunit inactivated influenza vaccine. TCRdb reanalysed the RT-PCR reads using MiXCR and keeps one entry per CDR3 protein. The data contain 530,000 or so distinct CDR3 sequences, around 11% of them singletons. The specimen was PBMCs from blood, collected on the day of vaccination. The source is a man aged 45 to 65 who received an inactivated influenza vaccine.

This clonotype was picked up a small number of times. The CDR3 nucleotides are TGTGCCAGCAGTTTCCCGCCTAGCGGCCAAGAGACCCAGTACTTC. Translated, it gives CASSFPPSGQETQYF. The chain is built from TRBV12-3 or TRBV12-4 and TRBJ2-5; 7 nucleotides agree with TRBD2. CDR3 size: 15 residues. V trimming: 3 bases; J trimming: 1 base; junction bases outside the gene matches: 5.

This sequence joins TRBV27 and TRBJ2-2; a possible D gene is TRBD2 (5 bases). With 8 bases removed from V and 6 bases from J, the gap between germline ends came to 10 bases. Germline V gene data show CDR1 as MNHEY and CDR2 as SMNVEV (reference sequence). This CDR3 spans 12 amino acids. CDR3 coding DNA: TGTGCCAGCCAAGCGGATGCCGGGGAGCTGTTTTTT. Translation: CASQADAGELFF.

This clonotype was found a few times. The chain carries TRBV5-1 and TRBJ1-1, with D unclear. The V end was cut by 5 bases, the J end by 0 bases, with 8 bases between. CDR1 is SGHRS and CDR2 is YFSETQ in the germline V gene. The CDR3 has 13 amino acids. The CDR3 here is CASRYILNTEAFF. The CDR3 bases are TGCGCCAGCAGATACATTTTGAACACTGAAGCTTTCTTT.

The genes are TRBV5-1 and TRBJ2-2; D is undetermined. CDR1 and CDR2 (germline): SGHRS, YFSETQ. This CDR3 spans 13 amino acids. The V and J ends lost 4 bases and 7 bases respectively, with 11 bases between them. The CDR3 sequence is CASSLQWNGELFF. The CDR3, as DNA: TGCGCCAGCAGCCTACAGTGGAACGGGGAGCTGTTTTTT.

This rearrangement joins TRBV5-6 to TRBJ1-5, with D possibly TRBD1 on 5 matching bases. This CDR3 has 14 amino acids. CDR1 is SGHDT, CDR2 YYEEEE, per germline. The germline V and J ends were trimmed by 4 bases and 4 bases, with 12 bases remaining between them. The CDR3 reads CASSIRRGNQPQHF. The DNA of the CDR3 is TGTGCCAGCAGCATCCGGAGGGGAAATCAGCCCCAGCATTTT.

This chain links TRBV18 with TRBJ2-1; the D gene could be TRBD1 or TRBD2 (5 bases each). From germline, CDR1 is KGHSH and CDR2 LQKENI. V lost 1 base, J lost 3 bases, and 13 bases lay in between. CDR3 length: 16 residues. This CDR3 is CASSPRGDRNYNEQFF. The CDR3 DNA reads as TGTGCCAGCTCACCACGGGGAGACAGAAACTACAATGAGCAGTTCTTC.

The chain recombines TRBV29-1 with TRBJ2-1, with D maybe TRBD1 (5 bases). CDR1 SQVTM and CDR2 ANQGSEA come from the germline V gene. The CDR3 runs to 11 residues. Here the CDR3 DNA reads TGCCTCCCAGGGTCCTACAATGAGCAGTTCTTC. Protein sequence: CLPGSYNEQFF.

This sequence joins TRBV14 and TRBJ2-5; no firm D call. Germline V CDR1 and CDR2: SGHDN, FVKESK. With 1 base removed from V and 1 base from J, the gap between germline ends came to 7 bases. CDR3 length equals 14 residues. DNA of the CDR3: TGTGCCAGCAGCCAAGTGTCCCGCCAAGAGACCCAGTACTTC. Translated, it gives CASSQVSRQETQYF.

The genes are TRBV30 and TRBJ2-1, with TRBD2 matching 10 bases. V dropped 0 bases and J dropped 4; count of bases not matched to a gene: 6. Germline V CDR1 and CDR2: GTSNPN, SVGIG (reference sequence). The CDR3 totals 16 residues. The CDR3 here is CAWSVLSSGGYNEQFF. The CDR3 DNA follows: TGTGCCTGGAGTGTACTTTCTAGCGGGGGATACAATGAGCAGTTCTTC.

Written as DNA, the CDR3 is TGTGCCAGCAGCTTAAACCGAGGGGCCCAGTACTTC. It specifies CASSLNRGAQYF. The chain links TRBV7-9 to TRBJ2-5; the D call may be TRBD1 or TRBD2 (5 bases each). CDR1 SEHNR and CDR2 FQNEAQ come from the germline V gene (reference sequence). V lost 2 bases and J lost 9, with 10 bases in between. The CDR3 has 12 residues.

This clonotype turned up a few times. The chain couples TRBV28 to TRBJ2-5, with D maybe TRBD2 (5 bases). Germline lookup yields CDR1 MDHEN and CDR2 SYDVKM. The CDR3 sequence is 14 residues long. V lost 7 bases, J lost 6 bases, and 18 bases lay in between. The CDR3 DNA sequence: TGTGCCAGCACTGATGCAAGAGGGCGGAAGACCCAGTACTTC. Translated, it gives CASTDARGRKTQYF. The whole variable domain, remainder taken from reference TRBV28 and TRBJ2-5, is DVKVTQSSRYLVKRTGEKVFLECVQDMDHENMFWYRQDPGLGLRLIYFSYDVKMKEKGDIPEGYSVSREKKERFSLILESASTNQTSMYLCASTDARGRKTQYFGPGTRLLVL.

The chain carries TRBV4-3 and TRBJ2-7; D possibly corresponds to TRBD1 (6 bases). V lost 0 bases and J 2 bases, leaving 14 bases between the germline ends. The V gene's germline CDR1 is LGHNA and CDR2 YSLEER. The CDR3 sequence is 16 residues long. As DNA, the CDR3 is TGCGCCAGCAGCCAAGATTTGTTGACAGGTCCCTACGAGCAGTACTTC. Encoded protein: CASSQDLLTGPYEQYF.

Many counts were recorded for this clonotype. The V call is TRBV12-3 or TRBV12-4, the J call TRBJ2-2; D remains unclear. This CDR3 spans 20 amino acids. The germline V and J ends were trimmed by 5 bases and 1 base, with 26 bases remaining between them. The CDR3 nucleotides are TGTGCCAGCAGTCATGAGTCCCACTCCCCGGCTAGGATGAACACCGGGGAGCTGTTTTTT. Protein sequence: CASSHESHSPARMNTGELFF.

On this clonotype itself: This may stem from a read error, because a much larger clone lies one nucleotide away. This sequence joins TRBV12-3 or TRBV12-4 and TRBJ1-3; no clear D. This CDR3 comprises 14 residues. The CDR3, as DNA: TGTGCCAGGGACCAAGGGTCCTCTGGAAACGCCATATATTTT. Protein product: CARDQGSSGNAIYF.